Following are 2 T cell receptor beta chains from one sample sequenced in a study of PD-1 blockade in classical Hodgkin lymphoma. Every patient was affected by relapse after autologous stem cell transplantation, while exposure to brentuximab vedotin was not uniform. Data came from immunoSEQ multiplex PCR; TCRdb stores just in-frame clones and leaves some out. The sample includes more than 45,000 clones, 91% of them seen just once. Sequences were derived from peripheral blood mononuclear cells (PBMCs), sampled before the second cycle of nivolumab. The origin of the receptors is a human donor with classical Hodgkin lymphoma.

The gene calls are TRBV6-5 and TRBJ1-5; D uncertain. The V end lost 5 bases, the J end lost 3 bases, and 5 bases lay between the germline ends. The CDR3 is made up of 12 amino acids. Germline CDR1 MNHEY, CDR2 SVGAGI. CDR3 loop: CASSEHNQPQHF. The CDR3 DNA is TGTGCCAGCAGTGAACACAATCAGCCCCAGCATTTT.

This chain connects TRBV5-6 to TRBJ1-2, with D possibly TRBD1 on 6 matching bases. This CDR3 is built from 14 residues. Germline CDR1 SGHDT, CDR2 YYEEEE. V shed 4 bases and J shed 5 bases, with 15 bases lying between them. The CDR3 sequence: CASSARQEPYGYTF. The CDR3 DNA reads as TGTGCCAGCAGCGCGAGACAGGAACCGTATGGCTACACCTTC.